The clone carrying this TCR beta chain was seen at least ten times. This specimen belongs to a study of T cells in Graves' hyperthyroidism and ophthalmopathy. The investigators amplified TCR beta CDR3 regions from RNA transcripts. Using the HTBI primer set, a first-round RT-PCR was run on the TCR CDR3. TCRdb re-derived calls from the multiplex PCR reads in MiXCR, one entry per CDR3 protein. The data show 250,000 to 300,000 distinct CDR3 sequences, roughly 15% seen once. The TCR comes from a woman aged 40 to 50 with Graves' hyperthyroidism that later progressed to Graves' ophthalmopathy. The sequencing input was blood.

The CDR3 DNA sequence: TGTGCCAGCAGTGGACAGCTTAACACCGGGGAGCTGTTTTTT. Protein: CASSGQLNTGELFF. V and J are TRBV28 and TRBJ2-2; a possible D gene is TRBD1 (6 bases). Germline V CDR1 and CDR2: MDHEN, SYDVKM. The CDR3 length is 14 residues. V was shortened by 5 bases and J by 2 bases, with 9 bases between the two germline ends.